This T cell receptor (beta chain) was sequenced during a study of OX40 agonist ivuxolimab in advanced cancers. Trimming removed 1 base at V and 0 bases at J, with 11 bases between. The CDR3 totals 16 residues. Germline V gene lookup returns CDR1 SGHDT and CDR2 YYEEEE. Study results and limitations: Clonal expansion by week 6 occurred in CD4+ and CD8+ blood T cells (at 0.1 to 3.0 mg/kg). Expanded clones were, on average, more numerous among CD8+ T cells than CD4+. In a subset of nonresponders, normalized T-cell clonal expansion was also low. Antigen specificity was not determined for the expanded peripheral T cells.

TCRdb's copy holds only in-frame clones and misses some; the assay was immunoSEQ multiplex PCR. The profile shows just under 8,000 clones, just over 85% of them singletons. Note on this clone: Its specificity is unknown.

This specimen was CD4+ or CD8+ T cells sorted from blood, taken in a trial of the OX40 agonist ivuxolimab. This TCR was sampled from an adult with an advanced solid tumor such as melanoma, head and neck, liver or kidney cancer. The chain joins TRBV5-6 to TRBJ1-3, with D perhaps matching TRBD1 (5 bases). The CDR3 loop reads CASSLRGEYSGNTIYF. Here the CDR3 DNA reads TGTGCCAGCAGCTTGAGGGGCGAATACTCTGGAAACACCATATATTTT.